This TCR beta chain was captured by sequencing in a study of blood T cell repertoires in COVID-19. Study details: From T cells, B-cell-depleted T cells, or PBMCs came the material, which was cDNA or gDNA.

The CDR3 is made up of 14 amino acids. Germline-derived CDR1 and CDR2 are LNHDA and SQIVND (reference sequence). Trimming took off 1 base at V and 7 bases at J, with 11 bases between the two ends. As processed by the authors: It was from reference gene primer amplification that nucleated cell counts were estimated. Sequencing was performed with immunoSEQ multiplex PCR; in TCRdb, only in-frame clones are kept and a portion is missing. V, J and clone size derive from that table, while D and trimming were established from the DNA sequence. The table includes some 89,000 clones, around 80% detected once.

Sequencing was carried out using peripheral blood. This receptor was identified in a woman over 75 with acute or convalescent COVID-19. This sequence joins TRBV19 and TRBJ2-1; D may be TRBD2 (6 bases). CDR3 amino acids: CASSIGTGGNEQFF. Written as DNA, the CDR3 is TGTGCCAGTAGTATAGGCACCGGAGGGAATGAGCAGTTCTTC.